Below are 11 T cell receptor beta chains sequenced from a single sample in a study of T cell repertoires in cytomegalovirus infection. The antigens these receptors bind are not known. A single record per CDR3 protein comes from TCRdb applying MiXCR to the reads. The sample includes approximately 990,000 distinct CDR3 sequences, 31% of them seen just once. The material sequenced was cultured CD8+ T cells from PBMCs, taken from culture after CMV antigen stimulation. These receptors all stem from a human donor in good health (CMV status not recorded). Some clones in this sample may be carry-over from other donors' samples.

The chain combines TRBV27 with TRBJ1-4; TRBD1 matches at 7 bases. The germline V gene has CDR1 MNHEY and CDR2 SMNVEV (reference sequence). The CDR3 has 21 amino acids. V shed 5 bases and J 0 bases; nucleotides not matched to a gene: 21. In DNA, the CDR3 is TGTGCCAGCAGTCCGGTCCAGCTACCGTCCCGGGACAGCACAACTAATGAAAAACTGTTTTTT. Protein sequence: CASSPVQLPSRDSTTNEKLFF.

The chain recombines TRBV19 with TRBJ1-2; possible D gene TRBD1, 6 bases. In germline, CDR1 is LNHDA, CDR2 SQIVND (reference sequence). The V gene lost 3 bases and the J gene lost 6 bases, with 17 bases spanning the gap. This CDR3 has 15 amino acids. Here the CDR3 reads CASSIVAGARNGYTF. The CDR3 DNA reads TGTGCCAGTAGTATTGTGGCAGGGGCACGGAATGGCTACACCTTC.

This chain links TRBV7-9 with TRBJ1-1; D is ambiguous. Between the trimmed V and J ends, which lost 6 bases and 11 bases, there was a span of 13 bases. The CDR3 spans 11 residues. The germline V gene has CDR1 SEHNR and CDR2 FQNEAQ (reference sequence). The CDR3 bases are TGTGCCAGCAGTCCCGCAGGCAGGGCTTTCTTT. It yields the protein CASSPAGRAFF.

The genes are TRBV27 and TRBJ2-7, with TRBD1 matching over 8 bases. Germline V lookup: CDR1 MNHEY, CDR2 SMNVEV (reference sequence). The CDR3 is 15 amino acids. Trimming at V came to 2 bases and at J to 3 bases, leaving 6 bases not matched to a gene. CDR3 in amino acids: CASSLVQGAIYEQYF. The CDR3 nucleotides read TGTGCCAGCAGTTTAGTTCAGGGGGCGATCTACGAGCAGTACTTC.

The chain employs TRBV5-1 and TRBJ1-4; D possibly corresponds to TRBD1 (5 bases). Looked up from germline, CDR1 is SGHRS and CDR2 is YFSETQ. The CDR3 loop spans 15 amino acids. With 0 bases removed from V and 3 bases from J, the gap between germline ends came to 9 bases. DNA for the CDR3: TGCGCCAGCAGCTTGGCGAAGGGGTCTAATGAAAAACTGTTTTTT. It translates to CASSLAKGSNEKLFF.

This chain connects TRBV19 to TRBJ2-1; TRBD1 matches 7 bases. Germline V lookup: CDR1 LNHDA, CDR2 SQIVND (reference sequence). This CDR3 has 15 amino acids. V shed 5 bases and J 4 bases; nucleotides not matched to a gene: 8. The CDR3 DNA sequence: TGTGCCAGTAGTTGGGGACAGCCAGAATACAATGAGCAGTTCTTC. This codes for CASSWGQPEYNEQFF. Drawing the rest from reference TRBV19 and TRBJ2-1, the complete variable domain is DGGITQSPKYLFRKEGQNVTLSCEQNLNHDAMYWYRQDPGQGLRLIYYSQIVNDFQKGDIAEGYSVSREKKESFPLTVTSAQKNPTAFYLCASSWGQPEYNEQFFGPGTRLTVL.

The chain joins TRBV7-2 to TRBJ2-3; D might be TRBD2 (5 bases). Germline V gene sequence: CDR1 SGHTA, CDR2 FQGNSA. The CDR3 extends over 14 amino acids. Trimming cost V 3 bases and J 0 bases, with 7 bases left between them. The CDR3 loop reads CASSFDYSTDTQYF. For the CDR3, the DNA is TGTGCCAGCAGCTTCGACTACAGCACAGATACGCAGTATTTT.

This clonotype was counted a few times. This chain connects TRBV5-3 to TRBJ2-7; D may match TRBD1 or TRBD2 (6 bases each). TRBV5-3 is identified as an open reading frame with a role that is uncertain. V lost 8 bases and J lost 3, with 21 bases in between. This CDR3 is built from 15 residues. The CDR3 sequence: CASSPSPGALYEQYV. The DNA of the CDR3 is TGTGCCAGCAGCCCATCGCCGGGGGCCCTCTACGAGCAGTACGTC.

The chain is built from TRBV7-6 and TRBJ1-2, with D uncertain. Trimming stripped 0 bases from V and 0 bases from J, with 17 bases between. Germline CDR1 reads SGHVS; CDR2 reads FNYEAQ. This CDR3 has 18 amino acids. In DNA, the CDR3 is TGTGCCAGCAGCTTAGCCCTCGGAAGGAAACAAGCTAACTATGGCTACACCTTC. Its translation: CASSLALGRKQANYGYTF.

This clonotype was counted a few times. This chain uses TRBV7-9 with TRBJ2-5; D not certain. This CDR3 comprises 12 residues. Deletions cut 7 bases from V and 3 bases from J, with 9 bases between. Germline CDR1 and CDR2: SEHNR and FQNEAQ (reference sequence). The CDR3: CASTTGKETQYF. As DNA, the CDR3 is TGTGCCAGCACCACTGGTAAAGAGACCCAGTACTTC.

The rearrangement joins TRBV3-1 to TRBJ1-1; D remains ambiguous. Trimming removed 0 bases at V and 1 base at J, with 6 bases between. Germline CDR1 is LGHDT and CDR2 is YNNKEL (reference sequence). This CDR3 has 14 residues. DNA for the CDR3: TGTGCCAGCAGCCAAGAATACGCGAACACTGAAGCTTTCTTT. This encodes CASSQEYANTEAFF.